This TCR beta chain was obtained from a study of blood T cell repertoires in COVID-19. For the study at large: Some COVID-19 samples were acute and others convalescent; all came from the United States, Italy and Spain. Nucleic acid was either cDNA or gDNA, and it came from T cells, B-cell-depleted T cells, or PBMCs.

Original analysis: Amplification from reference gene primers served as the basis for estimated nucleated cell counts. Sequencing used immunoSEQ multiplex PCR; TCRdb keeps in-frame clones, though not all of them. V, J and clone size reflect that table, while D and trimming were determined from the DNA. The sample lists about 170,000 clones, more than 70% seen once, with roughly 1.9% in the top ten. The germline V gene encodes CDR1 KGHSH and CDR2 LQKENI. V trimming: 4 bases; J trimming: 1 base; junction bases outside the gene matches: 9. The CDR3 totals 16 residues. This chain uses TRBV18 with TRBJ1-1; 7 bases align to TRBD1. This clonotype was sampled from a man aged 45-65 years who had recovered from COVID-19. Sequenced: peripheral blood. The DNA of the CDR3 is TGTGCCAGCTCACAGAGCCGGACAGGCTGGAACACTGAAGCTTTCTTT. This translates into CASSQSRTGWNTEAFF.